Following are 32 T cell receptor beta chains from one sample sequenced in a study of T cell repertoires and Cas9 in healthy adults (dated by TCRdb to 2016 to 2018). Libraries were made using the immunoSEQ multiplex PCR assay. TCRdb's version of the immuneACCESS table is confined to in-frame rearrangements and falls short of the full clone set. An unresolved V gene accounts for under half of the shortfall where checked; the remainder is of unknown origin. The sample yields around 20,000 clones; less than 95% were counted once. Around 1.5% of the sample is taken by the ten largest. Material: CD4+ effector T cells (CD127+, CD25-, CD137-, CD154-) from PBMCs; culture status not recorded. These receptor sequences come from a human donor in good health.

The rearrangement joins TRBV6-5 to TRBJ2-7; D may correspond to TRBD1 or TRBD2 (5 bases each). This CDR3 is 14 amino acids long. V gave up 6 bases and J gave up 4 bases, with 16 bases separating them. Germline values: CDR1 MNHEY, CDR2 SVGAGI. As DNA, the CDR3 is TGTGCCAGCAGCCGGGACGCTAACGCATACGAGCAGTACTTC. It encodes CASSRDANAYEQYF.

V usage is TRBV27 and J usage is TRBJ1-5; 8 nucleotides agree with TRBD1. Germline lookup yields CDR1 MNHEY and CDR2 SMNVEV (reference sequence). This CDR3 contains 17 residues. The V gene end was trimmed by 2 bases and the J gene end by 2 bases; junction bases not matched to a gene: 8. The CDR3: CASSLQDRVGGNQPQHF. In DNA form, the CDR3 reads TGTGCCAGCAGTTTACAGGACAGGGTAGGGGGCAATCAGCCCCAGCATTTT.

V gene TRBV4-1 combines with J gene TRBJ1-5; possible D gene TRBD1, 5 bases. The germline CDR1 and CDR2 sequences are MGHRA and YSYEKL. The CDR3 totals 16 residues. The germline V and J ends were trimmed by 0 bases and 2 bases, with 11 bases remaining between them. The CDR3: CASSQDGGFGNQPQHF. The DNA for the CDR3 is TGCGCCAGCAGCCAAGATGGGGGATTTGGCAATCAGCCCCAGCATTTT.

The rearrangement uses TRBV6-4 and TRBJ1-5; D uncertain. Trimming removed 7 bases from V and 2 bases from J, with 18 bases in between. There are 16 residues in the CDR3. Germline CDR1 and CDR2: MRHNA and SNTAGT. The CDR3 loop is CASISQGFYCNQPQHF. CDR3 bases: TGTGCCAGCATCTCCCAAGGATTTTATTGCAATCAGCCCCAGCATTTT.

V and J are TRBV27 and TRBJ2-2; 13 bases align to TRBD2. CDR1 MNHEY and CDR2 SMNVEV come from the germline V gene (reference sequence). V lost 6 bases, J lost 7 bases, and 8 bases stayed unmatched. The CDR3 covers 16 residues. In DNA, the CDR3 is TGTGCCAGCAGATCAACTAGCGGGGGGGCGAGCGGGGAGCTGTTTTTT. Protein product: CASRSTSGGASGELFF.

CDR3 sequence (DNA): TGTGCCAGCAGTGAAGGGGCGGGAAATCAGCCCCAGCATTTT. Translation gives CASSEGAGNQPQHF. The chain links TRBV2 to TRBJ1-5; D is unresolved. Germline assignment: CDR1 SNHLY and CDR2 FYNNEI. Trimming cost V 1 base and J 4 bases, with 8 bases left between them. The CDR3 is made up of 14 amino acids.

The CDR3, as DNA: TGTGCCAGCATCCAACTGGGGACGGAATATGGCTACACCTTC. As protein: CASIQLGTEYGYTF. The genes are TRBV6-6 and TRBJ1-2; tentatively, D is TRBD1 (5 bases). Trimming pared 7 bases from V and 5 bases from J, leaving 17 bases between. CDR3 length: 14 amino acids. Germline CDR1 and CDR2: MNHNY and SVGAGI (reference sequence).

This CDR3 reads CASSRYRDTDTQYF. The CDR3 DNA reads TGTGCCAGTAGTAGGTACCGGGACACAGATACGCAGTATTTT. This rearrangement joins TRBV19 to TRBJ2-3; TRBD2 is a possible D gene (5 bases). The V and J ends lost 4 bases and 2 bases respectively, with 10 bases between them. CDR3 length: 14 residues. Germline values: CDR1 LNHDA, CDR2 SQIVND (reference sequence).

In DNA, the CDR3 is TGCGCCAGCAACCGAGAAGGGACAGGGAGAAACACTGAAGCTTTCTTT. Residues: CASNREGTGRNTEAFF. The chain links TRBV5-1 to TRBJ1-1; 9 nucleotides align to TRBD1. The junction had 11 bases not matched to a gene; V was cut back by 6 bases and J by 2 bases. CDR3 length: 16 amino acids. Germline V lookup: CDR1 SGHRS, CDR2 YFSETQ.

The chain has TRBV7-8 and TRBJ2-3; 8 nucleotides line up with TRBD1. Germline values: CDR1 SGHVS, CDR2 FQNEAQ. V lost 7 bases to trimming and J lost 3 bases; unmatched junction nucleotides: 6. CDR3 size: 14 residues. In nucleotides, the CDR3 is TGTGCCAGCACCTTCGACAGGGGAACAGATACGCAGTATTTT. Translating gives CASTFDRGTDTQYF.

The chain uses TRBV30 and TRBJ2-6; no clear D. Trimming shortened V by 2 bases and J by 4 bases, and 12 bases separated the two germline ends. CDR3 length: 15 amino acids. CDR1 and CDR2 (germline): GTSNPN, SVGIG (reference sequence). This chain's CDR3 is CAWSNPATGANVLTF. The CDR3 DNA reads as TGTGCCTGGAGTAACCCGGCCACGGGGGCCAACGTCCTGACTTTC.

This sequence joins TRBV6-5 and TRBJ1-5; D remains unclear. V lost 11 bases and J 2 bases, leaving 10 bases between the germline ends. This CDR3 has 12 residues. In germline, CDR1 is MNHEY, CDR2 SVGAGI. CDR3 coding DNA: TGTGCCTGCTCCAGGCGCAATCAGCCCCAGCATTTT. Protein product: CACSRRNQPQHF.

DNA of the CDR3: TGTGCCAGCAGCTCGGACAGGGACACTGAAGCTTTCTTT. Residues: CASSSDRDTEAFF. The chain couples TRBV7-3 to TRBJ1-1; 8 nucleotides agree with TRBD1. The CDR3 consists of 13 residues. The V gene's germline CDR1 is SGHTA and CDR2 FQGTGA. V shed 4 bases, J shed 3 bases, and the junction held 1 base outside the gene matches.

DNA for the CDR3: TGTGCCAGCAGGCCAGGGGGGCACACTGAAGCTTTCTTT. Translation: CASRPGGHTEAFF. The genes are TRBV5-4 and TRBJ1-1; TRBD1 matches at 7 bases. The CDR3 runs 13 residues. Germline values: CDR1 SGHNT, CDR2 YYREEE (reference sequence). Germline trimming cut 5 bases from V and 3 bases from J; bases unmatched to any gene: 4.

The V gene is TRBV10-3, the J gene TRBJ2-4; TRBD1 is a possible D gene (5 bases). V gave up 10 bases and J gave up 2 bases, with 15 bases separating them. Germline V gene lookup returns CDR1 ENHRY and CDR2 SYGVKD. CDR3 size: 14 residues. The CDR3 DNA sequence: TGTGCCACCGCAAAACTGGGGCCCAAAAACATTCAGTACTTC. It encodes CATAKLGPKNIQYF.

The CDR3 sequence is CASSDWGHTYQETQYF. In nucleotides, the CDR3 is TGTGCCAGCAGTGATTGGGGACACACGTACCAAGAGACCCAGTACTTC. J is TRBJ2-5 and V is TRBV2, with D tentatively TRBD1 (6 bases). CDR3 length equals 16 residues. Germline lookup yields CDR1 SNHLY and CDR2 FYNNEI. The V end was cut by 3 bases, the J end by 0 bases, with 14 bases between.

The chain carries TRBV4-1 and TRBJ2-1; 15 bases map to TRBD2. The CDR3 consists of 17 residues. Germline V gene lookup returns CDR1 MGHRA and CDR2 YSYEKL. The junction had 5 bases not matched to a gene; V was cut back by 1 base and J by 7 bases. The CDR3 DNA sequence: TGCGCCAGCAGCCAAGGGACTAGCGGGGGGGTAGGTAATGAGCAGTTCTTC. As protein: CASSQGTSGGVGNEQFF.

A few counts support this clone. In DNA, the CDR3 is TGTGCCAGCAGCTTAGATTGGTCCACTGAAGCTTTCTTT. Translating it yields CASSLDWSTEAFF. This rearrangement joins TRBV7-8 to TRBJ1-1, with no clear D. Germline CDR1 reads SGHVS; CDR2 reads FQNEAQ. Trimming shortened V by 1 base and J by 4 bases, and 7 bases separated the two germline ends. This CDR3 has 13 residues.

This chain joins TRBV28 and TRBJ1-2; 8 nucleotides line up with TRBD1. The CDR3 is 14 residues long. CDR1 is MDHEN, CDR2 SYDVKM, per germline. V gave up 5 bases and J gave up 2 bases; unmatched junction bases: 4. CDR3 in DNA: TGTGCCAGCAGTGGGGACAGGACAAACTATGGCTACACCTTC. It encodes CASSGDRTNYGYTF.

This rearrangement joins TRBV6-5 to TRBJ2-1; D may be TRBD2 (6 bases). V lost 6 bases, J lost 7 bases, and 19 bases lay in between. CDR1 MNHEY and CDR2 SVGAGI come from the germline V gene. The CDR3 loop spans 15 amino acids. The CDR3: CASRYPFGRLNEQFF. DNA for the CDR3: TGTGCCAGCAGATACCCCTTCGGGAGACTGAATGAGCAGTTCTTC.

The chain uses TRBV5-1 and TRBJ2-5; 8 nucleotides agree with TRBD2. The trim removed 2 bases at V and 3 bases at J, leaving 9 bases unmatched. This CDR3 spans 16 amino acids. Germline values: CDR1 SGHRS, CDR2 YFSETQ. CDR3 DNA: TGCGCCAGCAGCTTCGGGGGGGCCGATTTTAAAGAGACCCAGTACTTC. This translates into CASSFGGADFKETQYF.

This clone appeared a single time. The chain employs TRBV7-2 and TRBJ1-1; D remains ambiguous. CDR1 is SGHTA, CDR2 FQGNSA, per germline. Trimming removed 2 bases at V and 1 base at J, with 8 bases between. The CDR3 length is 14 residues. The DNA of the CDR3 is TGTGCCAGCAGCTTAAGACTCCAGAACACTGAAGCTTTCTTT. This sequence encodes CASSLRLQNTEAFF.

CDR3 protein: CASSLDIRPYNEQFF. The CDR3 coding sequence is TGTGCCAGCAGCTTGGACATCAGACCTTACAATGAGCAGTTCTTC. V gene TRBV5-6 combines with J gene TRBJ2-1; D ambiguous. Trimming stripped 0 bases from V and 4 bases from J, with 11 bases between. This CDR3 region has 15 residues. Germline assignment: CDR1 SGHDT and CDR2 YYEEEE.

The chain joins TRBV28 to TRBJ2-7, with D perhaps matching TRBD2 (6 bases). V dropped 1 base and J dropped 4 bases, with 11 bases sitting between them. This CDR3 is built from 14 residues. Per the germline V gene, CDR1 is MDHEN and CDR2 is SYDVKM. CDR3 sequence (DNA): TGTGCCAGCAGTTTATCACGGGAGCAATACGAGCAGTACTTC. It yields the protein CASSLSREQYEQYF.

The chain has TRBV18 and TRBJ1-4, with D tentatively TRBD1 (5 bases). The CDR3 covers 14 residues. The germline V gene encodes CDR1 KGHSH and CDR2 LQKENI. Trimming left V 6 bases short and J 4 bases short, with 12 bases between. The CDR3 protein is CASSPGTDNEKLFF. CDR3 sequence (DNA): TGTGCCAGCTCGCCCGGGACGGATAATGAAAAACTGTTTTTT.

The chain links TRBV4-1 to TRBJ1-1; D might be TRBD1 (6 bases). From germline, CDR1 is MGHRA and CDR2 YSYEKL. V lost 7 bases, J lost 5 bases, and 17 bases lay in between. The CDR3 has 14 residues. The CDR3 loop reads CASTPTGTITEAFF. CDR3 in DNA: TGCGCCAGCACCCCAACAGGGACGATAACTGAAGCTTTCTTT.

A single count supports this clone. V and J are TRBV5-1 and TRBJ2-1; TRBD2 agrees at 7 bases. V lost 0 bases, J lost 4 bases, and 7 bases stayed unmatched. The CDR3 length is 16 residues. In germline, CDR1 is SGHRS, CDR2 YFSETQ. CDR3 sequence (DNA): TGCGCCAGCAGCTTGGGTATAGCGGGCCGATACAATGAGCAGTTCTTC. Protein sequence: CASSLGIAGRYNEQFF.

The chain uses TRBV6-5 and TRBJ1-1; D remains unclear. Germline V gives CDR1 MNHEY, CDR2 SVGAGI. The CDR3 length is 14 residues. V was shortened by 6 bases and J by 1 base, with 12 bases between the two germline ends. CDR3 region: CASRPDTWNTEAFF. The CDR3 DNA reads as TGTGCCAGCAGACCAGACACCTGGAACACTGAAGCTTTCTTT.

The V call is TRBV11-3, the J call TRBJ2-7; D is perhaps TRBD1 or TRBD2 (5 bases each). V lost 0 bases and J lost 2, with 14 bases in between. Germline loops: CDR1 SGHNT, CDR2 YENEEA. The CDR3 sequence is 16 residues long. The chain's CDR3 is CASSLERERDPYEQYF. DNA for the CDR3: TGTGCCAGCAGCTTAGAACGGGAACGGGACCCCTACGAGCAGTACTTC. Combining the CDR3 with reference TRBV11-3 and TRBJ2-7 gives the whole variable domain EAGVVQSPRYKIIEKKQPVAFWCNPISGHNTLYWYLQNLGQGPELLIRYENEEAVDDSQLPKDRFSAERLKGVDSTLKIQPAELGDSAVYLCASSLERERDPYEQYFGPGTRLTVT.

V usage is TRBV9 and J usage is TRBJ2-1, with D possibly being TRBD2 (7 bases). Trimming stripped 0 bases from V and 7 bases from J, with 14 bases between. This CDR3 spans 15 amino acids. Germline CDR1 and CDR2: SGDLS and YYNGEE. Here the CDR3 DNA reads TGTGCCAGCAGCGTAGAGGGGGGGCCTGCAAATGAGCAGTTCTTC. It codes for CASSVEGGPANEQFF.

The chain couples TRBV7-8 to TRBJ2-1, with D unresolved. CDR1 is SGHVS and CDR2 is FQNEAQ in the germline V gene. This CDR3 region has 16 residues. Trimming shortened V by 5 bases and J by 1 base, and 15 bases separated the two germline ends. CDR3 DNA: TGTGCCAGCAGCCCCCCTCGGGCCCAGTCCTACAATGAGCAGTTCTTC. Amino acids: CASSPPRAQSYNEQFF.

The chain joins TRBV7-3 to TRBJ2-5; TRBD2 matches at 8 bases. Germline-derived CDR1 and CDR2 are SGHTA and FQGTGA. CDR3 size: 15 residues. Losses at the gene ends were 0 bases for V and 5 bases for J; bases not matched to a gene: 5. Here the CDR3 reads CASSLTVGRGETQYF. DNA of the CDR3: TGTGCCAGCAGCTTAACTGTCGGGAGGGGGGAGACCCAGTACTTC. Full variable domain (missing parts from reference TRBV7-3 and TRBJ2-5): GAGVSQTPSNKVTEKGKYVELRCDPISGHTALYWYRQSLGQGPEFLIYFQGTGAADDSGLPNDRFFAVRPEGSVSTLKIQRTERGDSAVYLCASSLTVGRGETQYFGPGTRLLVL.